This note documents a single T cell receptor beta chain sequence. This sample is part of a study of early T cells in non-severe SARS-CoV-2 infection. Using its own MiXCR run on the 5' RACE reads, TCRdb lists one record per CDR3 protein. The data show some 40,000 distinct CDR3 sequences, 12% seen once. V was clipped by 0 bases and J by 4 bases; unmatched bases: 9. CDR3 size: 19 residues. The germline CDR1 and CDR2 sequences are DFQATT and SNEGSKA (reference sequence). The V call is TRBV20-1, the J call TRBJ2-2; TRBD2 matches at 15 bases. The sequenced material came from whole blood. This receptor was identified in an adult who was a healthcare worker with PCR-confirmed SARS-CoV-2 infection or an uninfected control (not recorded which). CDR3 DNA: TGCAGTGCTAGAGACCCGGGACTAGCGGGGGGATCGAGCACCGGGGAGCTGTTTTTT. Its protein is CSARDPGLAGGSSTGELFF.